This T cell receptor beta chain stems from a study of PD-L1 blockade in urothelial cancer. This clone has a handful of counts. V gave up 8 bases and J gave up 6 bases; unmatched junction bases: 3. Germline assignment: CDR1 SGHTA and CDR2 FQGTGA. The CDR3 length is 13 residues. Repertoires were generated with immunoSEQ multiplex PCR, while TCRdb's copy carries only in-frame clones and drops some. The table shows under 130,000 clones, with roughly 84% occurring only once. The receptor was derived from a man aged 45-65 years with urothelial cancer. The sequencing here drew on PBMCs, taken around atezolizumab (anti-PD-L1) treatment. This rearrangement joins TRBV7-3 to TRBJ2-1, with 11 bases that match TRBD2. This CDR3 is CASGGLAGNEQFF. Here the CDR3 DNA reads TGTGCCAGCGGAGGACTAGCGGGCAATGAGCAGTTCTTC.